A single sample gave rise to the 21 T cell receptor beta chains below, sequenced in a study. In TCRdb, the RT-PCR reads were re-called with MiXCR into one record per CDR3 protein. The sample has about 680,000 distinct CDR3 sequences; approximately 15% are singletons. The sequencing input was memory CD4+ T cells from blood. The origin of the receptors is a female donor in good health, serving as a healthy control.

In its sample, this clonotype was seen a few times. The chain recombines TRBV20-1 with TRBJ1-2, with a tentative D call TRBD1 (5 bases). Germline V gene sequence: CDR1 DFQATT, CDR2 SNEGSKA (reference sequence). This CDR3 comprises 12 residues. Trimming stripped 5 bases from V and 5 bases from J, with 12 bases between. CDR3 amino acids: CSAPQGVYGYTF. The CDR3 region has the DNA TGCAGTGCTCCGCAAGGGGTATATGGCTACACCTTC.

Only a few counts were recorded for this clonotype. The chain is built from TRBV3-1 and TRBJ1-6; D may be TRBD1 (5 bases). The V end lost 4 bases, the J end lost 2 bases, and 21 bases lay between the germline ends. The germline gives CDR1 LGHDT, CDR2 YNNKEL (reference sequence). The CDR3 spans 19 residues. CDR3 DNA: TGTGCCAGCAGCCCCCTTCAAGGGGCGCATATTCCCTATAATTCACCCCTCCACTTT. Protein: CASSPLQGAHIPYNSPLHF.

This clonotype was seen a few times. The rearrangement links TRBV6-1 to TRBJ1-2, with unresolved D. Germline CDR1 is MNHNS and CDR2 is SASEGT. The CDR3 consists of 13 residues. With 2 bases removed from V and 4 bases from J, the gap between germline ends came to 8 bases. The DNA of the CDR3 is TGTGCCAGCAGTGAATTGGGTTTCTATGGCTACACCTTC. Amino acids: CASSELGFYGYTF.

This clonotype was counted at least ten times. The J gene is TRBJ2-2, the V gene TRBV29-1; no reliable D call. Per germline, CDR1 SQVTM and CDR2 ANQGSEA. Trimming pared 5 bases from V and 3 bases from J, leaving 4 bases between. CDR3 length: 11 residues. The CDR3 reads CSVSDTGELFF. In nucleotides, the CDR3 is TGCAGCGTTTCGGACACCGGGGAGCTGTTTTTT.

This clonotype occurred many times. CDR3 sequence (DNA): TGTGCCAGCAGCGTAAGACGACAGGGGAATAATTCACCCCTCCACTTT. Translated, it gives CASSVRRQGNNSPLHF. This chain uses TRBV13 with TRBJ1-6; 8 nucleotides match TRBD1. V gave up 5 bases and J gave up 5 bases; unmatched junction bases: 8. CDR1 is PRHDT, CDR2 FYEKMQ, per germline (reference sequence). The CDR3 is made up of 16 amino acids.

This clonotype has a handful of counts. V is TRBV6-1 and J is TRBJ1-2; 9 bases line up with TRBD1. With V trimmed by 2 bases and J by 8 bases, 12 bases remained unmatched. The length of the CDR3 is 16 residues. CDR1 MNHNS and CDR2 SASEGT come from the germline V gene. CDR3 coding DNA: TGTGCCAGCAGTGAATTCTACGGGGGACAGGGACAGGGCTACACCTTC. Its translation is CASSEFYGGQGQGYTF.

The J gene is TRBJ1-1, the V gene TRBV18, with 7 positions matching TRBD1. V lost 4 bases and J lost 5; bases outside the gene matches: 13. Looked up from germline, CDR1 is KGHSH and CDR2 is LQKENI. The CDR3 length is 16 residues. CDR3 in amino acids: CASSQQGSGRGTEAFF. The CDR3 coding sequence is TGTGCCAGCTCACAACAGGGGAGTGGTAGGGGTACTGAAGCTTTCTTT.

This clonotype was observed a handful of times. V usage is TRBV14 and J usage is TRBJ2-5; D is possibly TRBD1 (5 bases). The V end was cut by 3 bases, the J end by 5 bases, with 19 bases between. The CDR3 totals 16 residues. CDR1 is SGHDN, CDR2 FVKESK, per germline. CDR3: CASSHIGQFIDETQYF. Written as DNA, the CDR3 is TGTGCCAGCAGCCATATCGGACAATTTATCGATGAGACCCAGTACTTC.

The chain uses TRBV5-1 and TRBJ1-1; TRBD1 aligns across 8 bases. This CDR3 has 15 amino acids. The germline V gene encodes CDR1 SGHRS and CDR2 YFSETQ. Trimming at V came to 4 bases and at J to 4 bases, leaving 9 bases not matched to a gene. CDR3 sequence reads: CASSPNPDRATEAFF. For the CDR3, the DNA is TGCGCCAGCAGCCCCAATCCGGACAGGGCCACTGAAGCTTTCTTT.

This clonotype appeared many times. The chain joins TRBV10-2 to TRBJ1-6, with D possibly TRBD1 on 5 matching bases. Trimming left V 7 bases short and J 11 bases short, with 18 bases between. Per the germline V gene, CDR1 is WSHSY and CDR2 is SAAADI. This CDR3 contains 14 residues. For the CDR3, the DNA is TGCGCCAGCAATAACCGTCGGGACCGTACACCCCTCCACTTT. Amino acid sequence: CASNNRRDRTPLHF.

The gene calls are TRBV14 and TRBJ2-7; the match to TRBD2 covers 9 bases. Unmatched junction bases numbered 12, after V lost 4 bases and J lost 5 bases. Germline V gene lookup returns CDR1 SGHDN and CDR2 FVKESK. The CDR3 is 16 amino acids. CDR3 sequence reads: CASSPIRAGGLDEQYF. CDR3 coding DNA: TGTGCCAGCAGCCCCATAAGAGCGGGAGGATTGGACGAGCAGTACTTC.

The CDR3 sequence is CASSQDRGTPAGEGNEQFF. The CDR3 DNA reads as TGCGCCAGCAGCCAAGATCGGGGCACCCCAGCGGGAGAAGGAAATGAGCAGTTCTTC. The chain uses TRBV4-1 and TRBJ2-1, with 8 bases lining up with TRBD2. The CDR3 has 19 residues. V lost 0 bases to trimming and J lost 7 bases; unmatched junction nucleotides: 17. From germline, CDR1 is MGHRA and CDR2 YSYEKL.

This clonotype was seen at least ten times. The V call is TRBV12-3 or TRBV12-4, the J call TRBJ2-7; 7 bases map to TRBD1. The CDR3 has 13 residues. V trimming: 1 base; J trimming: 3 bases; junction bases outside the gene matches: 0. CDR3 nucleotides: TGTGCCAGCAGTTTAGGGGACAGCTACGAGCAGTACTTC. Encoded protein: CASSLGDSYEQYF.

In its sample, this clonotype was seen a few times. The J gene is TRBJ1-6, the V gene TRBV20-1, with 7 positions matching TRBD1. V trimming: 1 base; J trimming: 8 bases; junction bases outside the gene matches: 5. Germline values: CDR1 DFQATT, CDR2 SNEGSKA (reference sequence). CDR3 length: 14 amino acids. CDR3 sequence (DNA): TGCAGTGCTAGAGGACAGGGTATCGATTCACCCCTCCACTTT. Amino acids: CSARGQGIDSPLHF.

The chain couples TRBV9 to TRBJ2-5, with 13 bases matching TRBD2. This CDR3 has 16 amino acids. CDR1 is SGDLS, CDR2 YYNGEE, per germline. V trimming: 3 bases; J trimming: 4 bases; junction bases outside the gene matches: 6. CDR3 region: CASSDGLAGVSETQYF. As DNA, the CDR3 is TGTGCCAGCAGCGACGGACTAGCGGGAGTTTCAGAGACCCAGTACTTC.

This CDR3 reads CASSPLAGHSGNEQFF. As DNA, the CDR3 is TGCGCCAGCAGCCCCTTAGCGGGCCATAGCGGGAATGAGCAGTTCTTC. The rearrangement joins TRBV5-1 to TRBJ2-1; 7 nucleotides align to TRBD2. This CDR3 is built from 16 residues. The germline gives CDR1 SGHRS, CDR2 YFSETQ. V lost 4 bases to trimming and J lost 7 bases; unmatched junction nucleotides: 14.

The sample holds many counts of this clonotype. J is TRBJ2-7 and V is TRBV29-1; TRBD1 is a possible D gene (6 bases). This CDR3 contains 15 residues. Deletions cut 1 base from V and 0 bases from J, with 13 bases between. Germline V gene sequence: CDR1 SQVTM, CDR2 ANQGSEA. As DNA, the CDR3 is TGCAGCGTTGAAGGCCCCGCCAGGGGCTCCTACGAGCAGTACTTC. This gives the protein CSVEGPARGSYEQYF.

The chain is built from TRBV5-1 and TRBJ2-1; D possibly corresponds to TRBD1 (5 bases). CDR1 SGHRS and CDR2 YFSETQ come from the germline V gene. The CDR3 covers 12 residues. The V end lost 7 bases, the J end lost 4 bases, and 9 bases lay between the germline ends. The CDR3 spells CASRYRYNEQFF. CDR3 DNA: TGCGCCAGCCGCTACAGGTACAATGAGCAGTTCTTC.

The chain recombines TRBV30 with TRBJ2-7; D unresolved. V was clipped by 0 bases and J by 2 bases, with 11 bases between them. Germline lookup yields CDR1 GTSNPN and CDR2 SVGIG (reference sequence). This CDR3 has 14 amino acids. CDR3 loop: CAWSVDTQAYEQYF. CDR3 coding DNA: TGTGCCTGGAGTGTAGATACGCAGGCCTACGAGCAGTACTTC.

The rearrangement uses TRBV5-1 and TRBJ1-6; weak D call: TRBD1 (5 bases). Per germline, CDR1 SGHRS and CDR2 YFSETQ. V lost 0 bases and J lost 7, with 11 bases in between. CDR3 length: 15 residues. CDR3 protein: CASSLGGRANSPLHF. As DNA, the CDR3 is TGCGCCAGCAGCTTGGGTGGCAGGGCGAATTCACCCCTCCACTTT.

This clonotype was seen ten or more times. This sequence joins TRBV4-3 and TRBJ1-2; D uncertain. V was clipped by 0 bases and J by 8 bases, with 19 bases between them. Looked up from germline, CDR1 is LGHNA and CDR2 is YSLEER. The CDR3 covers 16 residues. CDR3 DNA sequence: TGCGCCAGCAGCCAAGATTTACGATGGGGTGCCCGGGGCTACACCTTC. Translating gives CASSQDLRWGARGYTF.